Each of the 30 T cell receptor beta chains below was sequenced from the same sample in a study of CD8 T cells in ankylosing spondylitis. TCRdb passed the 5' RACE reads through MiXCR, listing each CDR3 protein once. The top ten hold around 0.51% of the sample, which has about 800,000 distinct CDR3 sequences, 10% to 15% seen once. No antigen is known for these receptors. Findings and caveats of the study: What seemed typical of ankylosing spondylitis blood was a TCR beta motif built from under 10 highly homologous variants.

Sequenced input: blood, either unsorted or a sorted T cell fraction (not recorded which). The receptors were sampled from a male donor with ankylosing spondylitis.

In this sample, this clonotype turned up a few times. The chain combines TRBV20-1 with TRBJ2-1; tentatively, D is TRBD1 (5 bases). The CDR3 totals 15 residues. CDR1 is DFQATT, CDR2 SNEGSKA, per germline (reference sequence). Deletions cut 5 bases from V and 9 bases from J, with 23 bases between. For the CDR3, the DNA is TGCAGTGCTCCCCCCCGGAATAATCAAAGGGGTGAGCAGTTCTTC. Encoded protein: CSAPPRNNQRGEQFF.

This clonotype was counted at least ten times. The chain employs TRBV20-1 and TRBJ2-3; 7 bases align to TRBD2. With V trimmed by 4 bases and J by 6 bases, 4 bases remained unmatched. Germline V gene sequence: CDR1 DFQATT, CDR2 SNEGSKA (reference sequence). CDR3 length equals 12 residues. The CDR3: CSATEGGDTQYF. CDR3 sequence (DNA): TGCAGTGCTACAGAGGGAGGGGATACGCAGTATTTT.

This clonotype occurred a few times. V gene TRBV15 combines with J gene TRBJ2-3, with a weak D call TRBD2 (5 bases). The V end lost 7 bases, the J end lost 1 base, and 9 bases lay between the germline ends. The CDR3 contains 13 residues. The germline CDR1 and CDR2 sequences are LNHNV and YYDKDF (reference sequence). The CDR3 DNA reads TGTGCCACCAAGTACGGGGGCACAGATACGCAGTATTTT. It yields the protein CATKYGGTDTQYF.

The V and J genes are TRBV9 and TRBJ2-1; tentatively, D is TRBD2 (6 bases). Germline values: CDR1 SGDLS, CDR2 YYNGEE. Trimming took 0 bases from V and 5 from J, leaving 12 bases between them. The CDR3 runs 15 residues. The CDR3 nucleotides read TGTGCCAGCAGCGTAGATGTTAGCGGAAACAATGAGCAGTTCTTC. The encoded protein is CASSVDVSGNNEQFF.

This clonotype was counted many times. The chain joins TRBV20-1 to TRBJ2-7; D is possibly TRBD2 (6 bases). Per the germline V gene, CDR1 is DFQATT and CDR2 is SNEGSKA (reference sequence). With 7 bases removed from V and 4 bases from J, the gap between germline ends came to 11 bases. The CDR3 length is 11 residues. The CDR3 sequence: CSVRDWYEQYF. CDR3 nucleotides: TGCAGTGTTAGGGACTGGTACGAGCAGTACTTC.

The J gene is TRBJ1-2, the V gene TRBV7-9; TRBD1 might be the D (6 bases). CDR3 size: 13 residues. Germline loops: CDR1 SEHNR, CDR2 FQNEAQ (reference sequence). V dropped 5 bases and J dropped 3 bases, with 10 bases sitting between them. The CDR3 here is CASSVDSHYGYTF. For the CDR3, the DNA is TGTGCCAGCAGCGTGGACAGTCACTATGGCTACACCTTC.

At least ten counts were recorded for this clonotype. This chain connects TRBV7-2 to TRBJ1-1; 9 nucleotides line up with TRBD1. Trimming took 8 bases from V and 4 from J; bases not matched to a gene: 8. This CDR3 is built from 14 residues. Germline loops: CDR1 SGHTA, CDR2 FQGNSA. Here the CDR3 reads CASALQGAVTEAFF. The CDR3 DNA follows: TGTGCCAGCGCCCTACAGGGGGCGGTCACTGAAGCTTTCTTT.

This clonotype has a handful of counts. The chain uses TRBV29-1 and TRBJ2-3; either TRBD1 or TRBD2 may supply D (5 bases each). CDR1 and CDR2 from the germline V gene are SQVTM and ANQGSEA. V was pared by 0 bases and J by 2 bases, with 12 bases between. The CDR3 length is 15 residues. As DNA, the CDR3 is TGCAGCGTTGAAGATACGGGACGACCCACAGATACGCAGTATTTT. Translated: CSVEDTGRPTDTQYF.

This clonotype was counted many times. This CDR3 reads CASSLTGIETQYF. Written as DNA, the CDR3 is TGTGCCAGCAGCCTAACAGGGATAGAGACCCAGTACTTC. The V gene is TRBV12-3 or TRBV12-4, the J gene TRBJ2-5, with D perhaps TRBD1 (6 bases). This CDR3 has 13 residues. The V end was cut by 6 bases, the J end by 4 bases, with 12 bases between.

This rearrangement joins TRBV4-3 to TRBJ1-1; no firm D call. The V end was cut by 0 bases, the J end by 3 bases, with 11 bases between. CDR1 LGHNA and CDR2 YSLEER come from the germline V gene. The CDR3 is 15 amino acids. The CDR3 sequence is CASSQDLTEDTEAFF. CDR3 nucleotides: TGCGCCAGCAGCCAAGATTTGACCGAAGACACTGAAGCTTTCTTT.

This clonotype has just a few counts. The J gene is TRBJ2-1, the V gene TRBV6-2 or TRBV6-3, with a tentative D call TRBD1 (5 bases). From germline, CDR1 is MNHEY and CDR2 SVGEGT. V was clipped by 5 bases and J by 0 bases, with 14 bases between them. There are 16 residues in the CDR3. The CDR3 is CASSKHRTSSYNEQFF. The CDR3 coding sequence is TGTGCCAGCAGTAAACACAGGACGAGCTCCTACAATGAGCAGTTCTTC.

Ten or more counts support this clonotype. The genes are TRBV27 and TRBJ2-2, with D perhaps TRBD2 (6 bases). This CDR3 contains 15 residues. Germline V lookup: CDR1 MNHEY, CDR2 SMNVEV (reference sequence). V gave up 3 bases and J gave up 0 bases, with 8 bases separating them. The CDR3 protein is CASSFGGTNTGELFF. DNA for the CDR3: TGTGCCAGCAGTTTCGGGGGTACGAACACCGGGGAGCTGTTTTTT.

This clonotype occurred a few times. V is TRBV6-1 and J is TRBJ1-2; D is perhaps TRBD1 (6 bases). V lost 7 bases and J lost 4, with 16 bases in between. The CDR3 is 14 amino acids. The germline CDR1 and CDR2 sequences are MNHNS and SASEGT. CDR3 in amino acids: CASNARGLSYGYTF. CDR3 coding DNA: TGTGCCAGCAATGCCCGGGGGCTCAGCTATGGCTACACCTTC.

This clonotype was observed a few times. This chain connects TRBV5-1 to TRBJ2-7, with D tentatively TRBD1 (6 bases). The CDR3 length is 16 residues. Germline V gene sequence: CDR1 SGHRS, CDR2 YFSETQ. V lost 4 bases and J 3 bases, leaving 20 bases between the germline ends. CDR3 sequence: CASSLSTGASFYEQYF. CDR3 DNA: TGCGCCAGCAGCCTTTCGACAGGCGCAAGTTTCTACGAGCAGTACTTC.

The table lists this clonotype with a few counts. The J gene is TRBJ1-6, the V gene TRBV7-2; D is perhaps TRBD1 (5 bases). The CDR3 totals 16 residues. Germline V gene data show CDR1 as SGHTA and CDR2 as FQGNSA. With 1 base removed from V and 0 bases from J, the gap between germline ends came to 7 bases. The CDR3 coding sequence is TGTGCCAGCAGCTTAGACGGGGGCTCCTATAATTCACCCCTCCACTTT. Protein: CASSLDGGSYNSPLHF.

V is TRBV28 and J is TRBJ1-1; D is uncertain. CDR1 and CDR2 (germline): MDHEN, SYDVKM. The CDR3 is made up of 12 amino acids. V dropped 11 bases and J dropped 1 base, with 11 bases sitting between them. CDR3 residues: CAGAPANTEAFF. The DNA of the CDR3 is TGTGCCGGCGCCCCAGCGAACACTGAAGCTTTCTTT.

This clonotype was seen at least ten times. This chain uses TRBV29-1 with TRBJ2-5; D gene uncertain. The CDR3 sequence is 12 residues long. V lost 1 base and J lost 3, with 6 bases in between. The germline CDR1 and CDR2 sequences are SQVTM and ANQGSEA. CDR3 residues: CSVEVAEETQYF. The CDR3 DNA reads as TGCAGCGTTGAAGTAGCTGAAGAGACCCAGTACTTC.

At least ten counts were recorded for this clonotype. DNA of the CDR3: TGTGCCAGCAGCTTATTGGCTGCCTATCGAACGATCAATCAGCCCCAGCATTTT. Translated, it gives CASSLLAAYRTINQPQHF. The V and J genes are TRBV11-2 and TRBJ1-5; D is ambiguous. There are 18 residues in the CDR3. The germline gives CDR1 SGHAT, CDR2 FQNNGV. V was shortened by 2 bases and J by 3 bases, with 20 bases between the two germline ends.

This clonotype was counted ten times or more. The CDR3, as DNA: TGCAGCGTTGTCGGGGAGCCCTCTGGGGCCAACGTCCTGACTTTC. Translating it yields CSVVGEPSGANVLTF. The rearrangement joins TRBV29-1 to TRBJ2-6, with D maybe TRBD2 (5 bases). Germline CDR1 and CDR2: SQVTM and ANQGSEA. CDR3 length: 15 amino acids. The V gene lost 4 bases and the J gene lost 0 bases, with 10 bases spanning the gap.

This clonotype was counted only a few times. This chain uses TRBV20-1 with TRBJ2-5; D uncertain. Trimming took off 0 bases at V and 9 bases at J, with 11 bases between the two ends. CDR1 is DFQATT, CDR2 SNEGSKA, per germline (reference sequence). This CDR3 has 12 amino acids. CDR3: CSAREGIRAQYF. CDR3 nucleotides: TGCAGTGCTAGAGAAGGGATACGGGCCCAGTACTTC.

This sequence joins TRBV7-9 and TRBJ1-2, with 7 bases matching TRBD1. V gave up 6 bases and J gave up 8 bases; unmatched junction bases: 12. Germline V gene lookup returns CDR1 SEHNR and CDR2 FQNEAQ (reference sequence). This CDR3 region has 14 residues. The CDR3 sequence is CASREDRDRRGYTF. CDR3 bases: TGTGCCAGCAGAGAAGACAGGGATCGGCGAGGCTACACCTTC.

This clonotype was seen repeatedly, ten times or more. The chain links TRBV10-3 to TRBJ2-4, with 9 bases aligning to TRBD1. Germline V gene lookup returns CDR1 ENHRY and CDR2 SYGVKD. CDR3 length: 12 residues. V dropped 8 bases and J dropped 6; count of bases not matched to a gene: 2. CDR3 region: CAISGQGNIQYF. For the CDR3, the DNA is TGTGCCATCTCGGGACAGGGAAACATTCAGTACTTC.

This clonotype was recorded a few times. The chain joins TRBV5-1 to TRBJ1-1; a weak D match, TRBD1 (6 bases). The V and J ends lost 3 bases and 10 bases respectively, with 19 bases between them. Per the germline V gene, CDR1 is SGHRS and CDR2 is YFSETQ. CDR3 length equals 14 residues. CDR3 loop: CASSYIDTGLGAFF. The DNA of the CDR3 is TGCGCCAGCAGCTACATTGACACAGGGCTAGGAGCTTTCTTT.

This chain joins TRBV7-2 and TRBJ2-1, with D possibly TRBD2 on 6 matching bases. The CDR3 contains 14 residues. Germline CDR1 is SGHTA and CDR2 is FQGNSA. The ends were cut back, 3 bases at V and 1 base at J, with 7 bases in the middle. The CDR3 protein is CASSFRESYNEQFF. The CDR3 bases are TGTGCCAGCAGCTTCCGGGAGTCCTACAATGAGCAGTTCTTC.

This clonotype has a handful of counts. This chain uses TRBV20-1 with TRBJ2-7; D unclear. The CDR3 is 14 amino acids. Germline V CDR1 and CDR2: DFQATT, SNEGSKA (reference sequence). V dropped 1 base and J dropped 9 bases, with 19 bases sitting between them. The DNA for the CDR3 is TGCAGTGCTAGAGTACCGGGTGGGATTAGAGGGCAGTACTTC. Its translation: CSARVPGGIRGQYF.

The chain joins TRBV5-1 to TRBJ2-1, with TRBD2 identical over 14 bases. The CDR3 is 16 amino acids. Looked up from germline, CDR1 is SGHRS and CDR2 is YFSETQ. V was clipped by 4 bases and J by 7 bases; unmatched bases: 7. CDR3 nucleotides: TGCGCCAGCAGCGAAGGGGGACTAGCGGGAGATAATGAGCAGTTCTTC. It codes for CASSEGGLAGDNEQFF. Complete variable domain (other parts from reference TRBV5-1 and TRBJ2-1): KAGVTQTPRYLIKTRGQQVTLSCSPISGHRSVSWYQQTPGQGLQFLFEYFSETQRNKGNFPGRFSGRQFSNSRSEMNVSTLELGDSALYLCASSEGGLAGDNEQFFGPGTRLTVL.

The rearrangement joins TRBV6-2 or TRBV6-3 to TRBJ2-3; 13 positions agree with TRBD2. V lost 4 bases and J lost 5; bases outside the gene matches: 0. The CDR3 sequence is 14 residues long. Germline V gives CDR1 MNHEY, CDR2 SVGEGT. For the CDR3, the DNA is TGTGCCAGCAGTTGGACTAGCGGGAGAGATACGCAGTATTTT. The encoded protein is CASSWTSGRDTQYF.

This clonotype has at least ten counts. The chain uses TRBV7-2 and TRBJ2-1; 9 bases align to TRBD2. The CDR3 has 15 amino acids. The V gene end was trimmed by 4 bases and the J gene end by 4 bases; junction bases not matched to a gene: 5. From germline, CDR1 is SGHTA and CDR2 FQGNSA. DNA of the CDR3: TGTGCCAGCAGCTACGTAGCGGGGGCGTACAATGAGCAGTTCTTC. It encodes CASSYVAGAYNEQFF.

DNA of the CDR3: TGTGCCAGCAGCTTGGGAGGGGGATGGACCTACGAGCAGTACTTC. Translating it yields CASSLGGGWTYEQYF. The chain uses TRBV5-5 and TRBJ2-7; TRBD1 might be the D (6 bases). Trimming shortened V by 0 bases and J by 2 bases, and 12 bases separated the two germline ends. CDR1 and CDR2 from the germline V gene are SGHKS and YYEKEE (reference sequence). CDR3 length equals 15 residues.

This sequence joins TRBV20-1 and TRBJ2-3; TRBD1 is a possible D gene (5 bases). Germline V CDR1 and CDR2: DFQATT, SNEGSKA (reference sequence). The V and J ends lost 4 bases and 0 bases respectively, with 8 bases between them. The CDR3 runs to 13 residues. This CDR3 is CSAMSGSTDTQYF. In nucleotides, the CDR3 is TGCAGTGCTATGTCAGGGAGCACAGATACGCAGTATTTT.